The 5 T cell receptor beta chains below come from one sample, sequenced in a study of T cells in women clearing cervical HPV infection. Sequencing was performed with immunoSEQ multiplex PCR; in TCRdb, only in-frame clones are kept and a portion is missing. This sample's table has some 16,000 clones. The sample taken for sequencing was blood buffy coat. The receptor set was obtained from a woman between 18 and 69 years old with a cervical HPV16 infection that either progressed to CIN3+ or cleared (not recorded which).

On this clone: The missing CDR3 end, 3 residues past where the read stops, is filled in from the germline J gene. The chain links TRBV20-1 to TRBJ2-3, with D possibly being TRBD2 (5 bases). The CDR3 extends over 14 amino acids. The V gene's germline CDR1 is DFQATT and CDR2 SNEGSKA (reference sequence). With 4 bases removed from V and 6 bases from J, the gap between germline ends came to 17 bases. Partial CDR3 DNA: TGCAGTGCTAAGTCGGGGAGACAATTGGATACG. Its translation is CSAKSGRQLDT. The CDR3 as a whole reads CSAKSGRQLDTQYF.

In regard to this clone: The CDR3 extends 3 residues past the end of the read, so its final part is completed from the germline J gene. The J gene is TRBJ1-1, the V gene TRBV19, with TRBD1 identical over 10 bases. After removal of 7 bases from V and 2 bases from J, the junction contained 10 bases not matched to a gene. Germline CDR1 reads LNHDA; CDR2 reads SQIVND (reference sequence). The CDR3 is made up of 16 amino acids. The CDR3: CASTDRGQGQNTEAFF. CDR3 DNA (partial): TGTGCCAGTACCGACCGGGGACAGGGGCAAAACACTGAA.

By frequency, this clone registers large (0.1 to 1%). The observed sequence ends 3 residues before the CDR3 terminus, with the missing tail filled in from the germline J gene. The chain employs TRBV28 and TRBJ2-3; 9 bases match TRBD2. J was trimmed by 5 bases and V by 8 bases; bases with no gene match: 17. The CDR3 spans 17 residues. Germline V lookup: CDR1 MDHEN, CDR2 SYDVKM. The CDR3 DNA, read in part, is TGTGCCAGCTCCCTACCCCGGGCGGGGGGGTCGGTAGATACG. Translated: CASSLPRAGGSVDT. The entire CDR3 reads CASSLPRAGGSVDTQYF.

Remarks on this clone: The read stops 3 residues short of the end of the CDR3; the missing end is completed from the germline J gene. This chain joins TRBV7-8 and TRBJ2-7, with D tentatively TRBD2 (5 bases). The CDR3 is 17 amino acids. CDR1 SGHVS and CDR2 FQNEAQ come from the germline V gene. V shed 1 base and J shed 2 bases, with 18 bases lying between them. This chain's CDR3 is CASSLDSLVAPAYEQYF. The sequenced CDR3 bases are TGTGCCAGCAGCTTAGATAGTCTGGTAGCGCCAGCCTACGAG.

As to this clone: The CDR3 is cut off 3 residues early in the read; its end comes from the germline J gene. The V and J genes are TRBV20-1 and TRBJ1-2, with 8 bases matching TRBD1. The germline gives CDR1 DFQATT, CDR2 SNEGSKA (reference sequence). The CDR3 is 13 amino acids. The ends lost 6 bases at V and 6 bases at J; junction bases unmatched: 9. CDR3: CSAARLDRDGYTF. The sequenced CDR3 bases are TGCAGTGCCGCCCGTCTGGACAGGGATGGC.